This passage covers 21 T cell receptor beta chains from one sample sequenced in a study of T cells after yellow fever vaccination. From the 5' RACE reads, TCRdb called clonotypes with MiXCR, one entry per CDR3 protein. This sample carries about 500,000 distinct CDR3 sequences, roughly a sixth of them seen once, and the ten largest clones take approximately 15%. Sequences were derived from PBMCs, sampled less than 6 days after the first yellow fever vaccination. The receptors come from a man younger than 35 who received the YFV17D yellow fever vaccine.

This clonotype showed up just a few times. The CDR3 reads CASSQYIRRGAITDTQYF. In nucleotides, the CDR3 is TGTGCCAGCAGCCAATATATAAGGAGGGGGGCCATCACAGATACGCAGTATTTT. V is TRBV4-2 and J is TRBJ2-3, with D possibly being TRBD1 or TRBD2 (6 bases each). Trimming removed 2 bases from V and 2 bases from J, with 20 bases in between. The CDR3 has 18 residues. Germline lookup yields CDR1 LGHNA and CDR2 YNFKEQ.

V and J are TRBV6-2 or TRBV6-3 and TRBJ2-3, with 8 bases lining up with TRBD1. The CDR3 runs 17 residues. The V gene's germline CDR1 is MNHEY and CDR2 SVGEGT. V trimming: 4 bases; J trimming: 4 bases; junction bases outside the gene matches: 13. The chain's CDR3 is CASSFPEQGGPADTQYF. Written as DNA, the CDR3 is TGTGCCAGCAGTTTCCCAGAACAGGGGGGCCCGGCAGATACGCAGTATTTT.

The rearrangement joins TRBV6-5 to TRBJ1-1, with D tentatively TRBD1 (6 bases). Germline V CDR1 and CDR2: MNHEY, SVGAGI. Deletions cut 4 bases from V and 6 bases from J, with 15 bases between. This CDR3 spans 14 amino acids. CDR3 coding DNA: TGTGCCAGCAGTTTTCACGAACAGGGATCTGAAGCTTTCTTT. Its protein is CASSFHEQGSEAFF.

This clonotype showed up just a few times. This chain uses TRBV6-2 or TRBV6-3 with TRBJ2-5; no clear D gene. V gave up 8 bases and J gave up 8 bases, with 9 bases separating them. Germline assignment: CDR1 MNHEY and CDR2 SVGEGT. The CDR3 is 10 residues long. This chain's CDR3 is CASRSKTQYF. CDR3 DNA sequence: TGTGCCAGCCGATCAAAAACCCAGTACTTC.

The genes are TRBV20-1 and TRBJ1-2; TRBD1 is a possible D gene (6 bases). The CDR3 sequence is 15 residues long. Germline-derived CDR1 and CDR2 are DFQATT and SNEGSKA (reference sequence). Trimming removed 0 bases from V and 6 bases from J, with 17 bases in between. The CDR3 DNA sequence: TGCAGTGCTAGAGACCCGAGGGGGGGATCGAATGGCTACACCTTC. It codes for CSARDPRGGSNGYTF.

The chain combines TRBV6-2 or TRBV6-3 with TRBJ2-1; 8 positions match TRBD2. Trimming at V came to 7 bases and at J to 2 bases, leaving 7 bases not matched to a gene. Germline CDR1 MNHEY, CDR2 SVGEGT. The CDR3 totals 15 residues. As DNA, the CDR3 is TGTGCCAGCACTGAGGCGGGGGGCCCCTACAATGAGCAGTTCTTC. Its translation: CASTEAGGPYNEQFF.

This clonotype was detected many times. V gene TRBV10-3 combines with J gene TRBJ1-5; possibly TRBD1 for D (5 bases). With 3 bases removed from V and 4 bases from J, the gap between germline ends came to 7 bases. The length of the CDR3 is 13 residues. Per germline, CDR1 ENHRY and CDR2 SYGVKD. As DNA, the CDR3 is TGTGCCATCAGTGACAGGGTAAATCAGCCCCAGCATTTT. Its protein product is CAISDRVNQPQHF.

This clonotype was seen repeatedly, ten times or more. This sequence joins TRBV19 and TRBJ2-2; D unclear. The CDR3 runs to 13 residues. Germline lookup yields CDR1 LNHDA and CDR2 SQIVND (reference sequence). The V end was cut by 6 bases, the J end by 4 bases, with 9 bases between. CDR3 bases: TGTGCCAGTAGGCCGGACCGCACCGGGGAGCTGTTTTTT. It codes for CASRPDRTGELFF.

The V and J genes are TRBV11-2 and TRBJ1-2, with a possible D match to TRBD1 (6 bases). Germline CDR1 SGHAT, CDR2 FQNNGV. The CDR3 covers 12 residues. The CDR3 loop is CVAGTQNYGYTF. As DNA, the CDR3 is TGTGTCGCAGGGACACAGAACTATGGCTACACCTTC. The full variable domain, with the rest looked up from reference TRBV11-2 and TRBJ1-2, is EAGVAQSPRYKIIEKRQSVAFWCNPISGHATLYWYQQILGQGPKLLIQFQNNGVVDDSQLPKDRFSAERLKGVDSTLKIQPAKLEDSAVYLCVAGTQNYGYTFGSGTRLTVV.

This chain joins TRBV29-1 and TRBJ1-1, with D hard to call. Trimming cost V 3 bases and J 2 bases, with 10 bases left between them. Per the germline V gene, CDR1 is SQVTM and CDR2 is ANQGSEA. This CDR3 spans 13 amino acids. CDR3 protein: CSVELGFNTEAFF. For the CDR3, the DNA is TGCAGCGTTGAGCTAGGGTTCAACACTGAAGCTTTCTTT.

The genes are TRBV5-4 and TRBJ2-1; D assignment may be TRBD1 or TRBD2 (6 bases each). This CDR3 region has 14 residues. Per germline, CDR1 SGHNT and CDR2 YYREEE (reference sequence). V dropped 9 bases and J dropped 4 bases, with 17 bases sitting between them. This chain's CDR3 is CATAEGGPYNEQFF. The CDR3 DNA is TGTGCCACCGCGGAGGGGGGCCCGTACAATGAGCAGTTCTTC.

This clonotype was picked up a small number of times. The chain couples TRBV20-1 to TRBJ2-3; 8 positions agree with TRBD2. Trimming at V came to 3 bases and at J to 0 bases, leaving 5 bases not matched to a gene. This CDR3 is built from 15 residues. The germline V gene has CDR1 DFQATT and CDR2 SNEGSKA (reference sequence). For the CDR3, the DNA is TGCAGTGCTAGCGGGGGGGCCTCTAGCACAGATACGCAGTATTTT. Protein product: CSASGGASSTDTQYF.

The V gene is TRBV7-3, the J gene TRBJ2-2, with D perhaps TRBD1 or TRBD2 (5 bases each). Trimming pared 4 bases from V and 4 bases from J, leaving 16 bases between. This CDR3 comprises 16 residues. Germline CDR1 and CDR2: SGHTA and FQGTGA. CDR3 region: CASSSSSAGSTGELFF. The CDR3 DNA sequence: TGTGCCAGCAGCTCCTCAAGTGCAGGGAGCACCGGGGAGCTGTTTTTT.

The chain is built from TRBV9 and TRBJ1-4, with 8 bases fitting TRBD1. Germline V gene data show CDR1 as SGDLS and CDR2 as YYNGEE. The CDR3 length is 15 residues. V lost 4 bases to trimming and J lost 8 bases; unmatched junction nucleotides: 10. The CDR3 sequence is CASSPGTGVGEKLFF. CDR3 bases: TGTGCCAGCAGCCCCGGGACAGGTGTTGGGGAAAAACTGTTTTTT.

In its sample, this clonotype was seen a few times. The rearrangement joins TRBV12-3 or TRBV12-4 to TRBJ2-7, with 7 bases aligning to TRBD1. The CDR3 runs to 13 residues. Trimming took 5 bases from V and 2 from J; bases not matched to a gene: 3. DNA for the CDR3: TGTGCCAGCAGTGAGACAGGGACCTACGAGCAGTACGTC. This sequence encodes CASSETGTYEQYV.

The rearrangement joins TRBV13 to TRBJ2-1, with D possibly TRBD1 on 5 matching bases. Germline CDR1 PRHDT, CDR2 FYEKMQ (reference sequence). V was shortened by 5 bases and J by 13 bases, with 15 bases between the two germline ends. This CDR3 has 12 residues. DNA of the CDR3: TGTGCCAGCAGCCTACAAGGGGATTTTCAGTTCTTC. Amino acid sequence: CASSLQGDFQFF.

The chain is built from TRBV5-1 and TRBJ2-7; 7 bases are a match to TRBD2. The CDR3 runs to 15 residues. Losses at the gene ends were 0 bases for V and 0 bases for J; bases not matched to a gene: 3. CDR1 is SGHRS, CDR2 YFSETQ, per germline. The CDR3 DNA is TGCGCCAGCAGCTTGGCGGCTAGCGGCTCCTACGAGCAGTACTTC. This sequence encodes CASSLAASGSYEQYF.

V gene TRBV5-6 combines with J gene TRBJ1-1, with D perhaps matching TRBD1 (6 bases). Trimming left V 4 bases short and J 4 bases short, with 14 bases between. CDR3 length: 14 residues. Germline CDR1 and CDR2: SGHDT and YYEEEE. The CDR3 spells CASSQPRGGTEAFF. CDR3 bases: TGTGCCAGCAGCCAACCCAGGGGAGGCACTGAAGCTTTCTTT.

The CDR3 spells CSVDSPGSIDTQYF. The CDR3 DNA is TGCAGCGTTGATAGTCCGGGGAGTATCGATACGCAGTATTTT. The chain carries TRBV29-1 and TRBJ2-3; maybe TRBD2 (5 bases). Germline V gene sequence: CDR1 SQVTM, CDR2 ANQGSEA. With 3 bases removed from V and 6 bases from J, the gap between germline ends came to 16 bases. The CDR3 contains 14 residues.

The chain combines TRBV6-2 or TRBV6-3 with TRBJ2-7; D perhaps matches TRBD1 (6 bases). The germline CDR1 and CDR2 sequences are MNHEY and SVGEGT. The CDR3 contains 13 residues. Trimming left V 7 bases short and J 4 bases short, with 14 bases between. CDR3 DNA sequence: TGTGCCAGCACGCCGGGACACTCATACGAGCAGTACGTC. This encodes CASTPGHSYEQYV.

In its sample, this clonotype was seen a few times. This chain links TRBV10-2 with TRBJ2-1; possibly TRBD2 for D (5 bases). With 2 bases removed from V and 2 bases from J, the gap between germline ends came to 16 bases. Germline CDR1 reads WSHSY; CDR2 reads SAAADI. This CDR3 is built from 17 residues. The CDR3 region is CASSEPGLADAYNEQFF. CDR3 DNA: TGCGCCAGCAGTGAGCCCGGACTCGCCGATGCCTACAATGAGCAGTTCTTC.